These T cell receptor beta chains were read from a single sample in a study of T cells in Graves' hyperthyroidism and ophthalmopathy. TCRdb ran MiXCR on the multiplex PCR reads and lists one entry per CDR3 protein. Of approximately 700,000 distinct CDR3 sequences listed, 45% are singletons. The sample comprised peripheral blood or thyroid tissue (not recorded which). The receptors here all came from an adult man with Graves' disease, either hyperthyroidism or ophthalmopathy (not recorded which). Both conserved end residues are part of each CDR3. Fields, in order: D gene, clone size, V gene, J gene, CDR3 protein, CDR3 DNA. D genes are given only for firm matches. Where a row states a size, it is once, few, many or the class of an expanded clone; other rows omit it.

d_gene: -; abundance: -; v_gene: TRBV29-1; j_gene: TRBJ1-1; CDR3aa: CSVESPRQNTEAFF; CDR3nt: TGCAGCGTTGAATCGCCCAGGCAGAACACTGAAGCTTTCTTT
d_gene: TRBD1; abundance: -; v_gene: TRBV10-2; j_gene: TRBJ1-6; CDR3aa: CASSKDSRDRRGEYNSPLHF; CDR3nt: TGCGCCAGCAGTAAAGATTCCCGGGACAGGAGGGGGGAATATAATTCACCCCTCCACTTT
d_gene: TRBD1; abundance: few; v_gene: TRBV19; j_gene: TRBJ2-2; CDR3aa: CASSSGQGQNTGELFF; CDR3nt: TGTGCCAGTAGTAGCGGACAGGGCCAGAACACCGGGGAGCTGTTTTTT
d_gene: -; abundance: -; v_gene: TRBV25-1; j_gene: TRBJ1-4; CDR3aa: CASREQDTEKLFF; CDR3nt: TGTGCCAGCAGAGAACAGGACACTGAAAAACTGTTTTTT
d_gene: TRBD1; abundance: -; v_gene: TRBV5-1; j_gene: TRBJ1-6; CDR3aa: CASSVGDSRSPLHF; CDR3nt: TGCGCCAGCAGCGTGGGGGACAGTCGTTCACCCCTCCACTTT
d_gene: -; abundance: many; v_gene: TRBV7-2; j_gene: TRBJ1-5; CDR3aa: CASSLTGSERQPQHF; CDR3nt: TGTGCCAGCAGCTTGACAGGTTCGGAAAGACAGCCCCAGCATTTT
d_gene: -; abundance: -; v_gene: TRBV11-2; j_gene: TRBJ1-1; CDR3aa: CASTSGGRRAFF; CDR3nt: TGTGCCAGCACCAGCGGGGGTAGGCGAGCTTTCTTT
d_gene: -; abundance: -; v_gene: TRBV4-1; j_gene: TRBJ1-5; CDR3aa: CASSQGMEGNQPQHF; CDR3nt: TGCGCCAGCAGCCAAGGTATGGAGGGCAATCAGCCCCAGCATTTT
d_gene: TRBD1; abundance: -; v_gene: TRBV10-3; j_gene: TRBJ1-2; CDR3aa: CAISQGAGGYTF; CDR3nt: TGTGCCATCAGCCAGGGGGCTGGGGGCTACACCTTC
d_gene: -; abundance: -; v_gene: TRBV20-1; j_gene: TRBJ2-1; CDR3aa: CSASWRGNVGQFF; CDR3nt: TGCAGCGCCTCTTGGCGGGGCAATGTGGGGCAGTTCTTC
d_gene: TRBD2; abundance: few; v_gene: TRBV9; j_gene: TRBJ2-3; CDR3aa: CASSAGTSGGGDTQYF; CDR3nt: TGTGCCAGCAGCGCCGGGACTAGCGGGGGTGGCGATACGCAGTATTTT
d_gene: TRBD2; abundance: many; v_gene: TRBV7-9; j_gene: TRBJ2-7; CDR3aa: CASSLTSGSTSEQYF; CDR3nt: TGTGCCAGCAGCTTAACTAGCGGGAGTACCTCCGAGCAGTACTTC
d_gene: -; abundance: few; v_gene: TRBV29-1; j_gene: TRBJ1-6; CDR3aa: CSVVEWFYNSPLHF; CDR3nt: TGCAGCGTTGTGGAGTGGTTCTATAATTCACCCCTCCACTTT
d_gene: -; abundance: many; v_gene: TRBV7-9; j_gene: TRBJ2-7; CDR3aa: CASSSSGAQYEQYF; CDR3nt: TGTGCCAGCAGCTCCTCAGGGGCACAGTACGAGCAGTACTTC
d_gene: -; abundance: -; v_gene: TRBV15; j_gene: TRBJ2-6; CDR3aa: CATSRGWGPGANVLTF; CDR3nt: TGTGCCACCAGCAGAGGCTGGGGCCCTGGGGCCAACGTCCTGACTTTC
d_gene: -; abundance: many; v_gene: TRBV29-1; j_gene: TRBJ2-6; CDR3aa: CSVQTGNGANVLTF; CDR3nt: TGCAGCGTCCAAACAGGGAACGGGGCCAACGTCCTGACTTTC
d_gene: TRBD1; abundance: -; v_gene: TRBV7-9; j_gene: TRBJ2-7; CDR3aa: CASSVTGTVLYEQYF; CDR3nt: TGTGCCAGCTCGGTGACCGGGACAGTACTCTACGAGCAGTACTTC
d_gene: TRBD1; abundance: -; v_gene: TRBV2; j_gene: TRBJ1-5; CDR3aa: CASSLFPGQSNQPQHF; CDR3nt: TGCGCCAGCAGCCTTTTCCCGGGACAGTCCAATCAGCCCCAGCATTTT
d_gene: TRBD1; abundance: many; v_gene: TRBV2; j_gene: TRBJ1-2; CDR3aa: CASRRDSYGYTF; CDR3nt: TGTGCCAGCCGGCGGGACAGCTATGGCTACACCTTC
d_gene: -; abundance: -; v_gene: TRBV29-1; j_gene: TRBJ2-7; CDR3aa: CSVTAGNGYEQYF; CDR3nt: TGCAGCGTCACAGCAGGGAATGGCTACGAGCAGTACTTC
d_gene: -; abundance: many; v_gene: TRBV2; j_gene: TRBJ1-2; CDR3aa: CASTPGWYGYTF; CDR3nt: TGTGCCAGCACCCCAGGATGGTATGGCTACACCTTC
d_gene: TRBD1; abundance: few; v_gene: TRBV20-1; j_gene: TRBJ1-1; CDR3aa: CSAPLTGGTEAFF; CDR3nt: TGCAGTGCTCCCCTGACAGGGGGAACTGAAGCTTTCTTT
d_gene: -; abundance: -; v_gene: TRBV12-3/TRBV12-4; j_gene: TRBJ1-3; CDR3aa: CASSLTNAGNTIYF; CDR3nt: TGTGCCAGCAGCTTGACAAATGCTGGAAACACCATATATTTT
d_gene: TRBD1; abundance: -; v_gene: TRBV20-1; j_gene: TRBJ2-7; CDR3aa: CSAEPGQGSYEQYF; CDR3nt: TGCAGTGCTGAGCCGGGACAGGGGAGTTACGAGCAGTACTTC
d_gene: -; abundance: -; v_gene: TRBV5-5; j_gene: TRBJ2-7; CDR3aa: CASSAGQHYEQYF; CDR3nt: TGTGCCAGCAGCGCGGGGCAGCACTACGAGCAGTACTTC
d_gene: -; abundance: few; v_gene: TRBV6-5; j_gene: TRBJ2-2; CDR3aa: CASSYITGELFF; CDR3nt: TGTGCCAGCAGTTATATCACCGGGGAGCTGTTTTTT
d_gene: -; abundance: -; v_gene: TRBV24-1; j_gene: TRBJ2-2; CDR3aa: CASRPGQNGELFF; CDR3nt: TGTGCCAGCAGGCCAGGGCAAAACGGGGAGCTGTTTTTT
d_gene: -; abundance: many; v_gene: TRBV20-1; j_gene: TRBJ2-7; CDR3aa: CSAIGTDSSYEQYF; CDR3nt: TGCAGTGCTATCGGGACGGACAGCTCCTACGAGCAGTACTTC
d_gene: TRBD1; abundance: few; v_gene: TRBV5-8; j_gene: TRBJ1-5; CDR3aa: CASSPGGAEGNQPQHF; CDR3nt: TGTGCCAGCAGCCCAGGGGGCGCGGAGGGCAATCAGCCCCAGCATTTT
d_gene: TRBD1; abundance: -; v_gene: TRBV24-1; j_gene: TRBJ1-1; CDR3aa: CATSVAGQGVSNTEAFF; CDR3nt: TGTGCCACCAGTGTAGCGGGACAGGGAGTTTCCAACACTGAAGCTTTCTTT
d_gene: -; abundance: -; v_gene: TRBV7-2; j_gene: TRBJ2-7; CDR3aa: CASSWDLYEQYF; CDR3nt: TGTGCCAGCAGCTGGGACCTTTACGAGCAGTACTTC
d_gene: -; abundance: many; v_gene: TRBV15; j_gene: TRBJ1-1; CDR3aa: CATSSPGHLNTEAFF; CDR3nt: TGTGCCACCAGCAGCCCGGGACACTTGAACACTGAAGCTTTCTTT
d_gene: -; abundance: few; v_gene: TRBV2; j_gene: TRBJ2-5; CDR3aa: CASRGTLGVGTQYF; CDR3nt: TGTGCCAGCAGGGGGACTTTGGGGGTCGGGACCCAGTACTTC
d_gene: -; abundance: few; v_gene: TRBV10-3; j_gene: TRBJ1-1; CDR3aa: CAISDSGRGHTEAFF; CDR3nt: TGTGCCATCAGTGACTCCGGACGGGGGCACACTGAAGCTTTCTTT
d_gene: -; abundance: -; v_gene: TRBV9; j_gene: TRBJ1-1; CDR3aa: CASSPWTLGAEAFF; CDR3nt: TGTGCCAGCAGCCCCTGGACACTGGGCGCTGAAGCTTTCTTT
d_gene: -; abundance: -; v_gene: TRBV5-1; j_gene: TRBJ1-1; CDR3aa: CASSLTGLRNTEAFF; CDR3nt: TGCGCCAGCAGCTTGACGGGACTCCGGAACACTGAAGCTTTCTTT
d_gene: -; abundance: -; v_gene: TRBV10-3; j_gene: TRBJ1-6; CDR3aa: CAICSAGMDRVVDSPLHF; CDR3nt: -
d_gene: -; abundance: -; v_gene: TRBV20-1; j_gene: TRBJ1-2; CDR3aa: CSARRGQNYGYTF; CDR3nt: TGCAGTGCTAGAAGAGGACAGAACTATGGCTACACCTTC
d_gene: -; abundance: -; v_gene: TRBV7-3; j_gene: TRBJ2-2; CDR3aa: CASKTGGMNTGELFF; CDR3nt: TGTGCCAGCAAAACCGGCGGGATGAACACCGGGGAGCTGTTTTTT
d_gene: -; abundance: few; v_gene: TRBV19; j_gene: TRBJ2-7; CDR3aa: CASSRDFLYEQYF; CDR3nt: TGTGCCAGTAGTAGGGACTTTTTATACGAGCAGTACTTC
d_gene: -; abundance: many; v_gene: TRBV2; j_gene: TRBJ1-6; CDR3aa: CASSLREDNSPLHF; CDR3nt: TGTGCCAGCAGCCTCCGGGAAGATAATTCACCCCTCCACTTT
d_gene: TRBD1; abundance: few; v_gene: TRBV7-9; j_gene: TRBJ1-4; CDR3aa: CASSTDRVITANEKLFF; CDR3nt: TGTGCCAGCAGCACCGACAGGGTTATCACGGCTAATGAAAAACTGTTTTTT
d_gene: -; abundance: few; v_gene: TRBV12-3/TRBV12-4; j_gene: TRBJ1-2; CDR3aa: CASSFPGARGYTF; CDR3nt: TGTGCCAGCAGTTTTCCGGGGGCTCGGGGCTACACCTTC
d_gene: -; abundance: -; v_gene: TRBV7-9; j_gene: TRBJ2-7; CDR3aa: CASSPTMTALYEQYF; CDR3nt: TGTGCCAGCAGTCCTACCATGACTGCGCTCTACGAGCAGTACTTC
d_gene: -; abundance: many; v_gene: TRBV25-1; j_gene: TRBJ1-2; CDR3aa: CASSGSSYGYTF; CDR3nt: TGTGCCAGCAGTGGCAGTTCCTATGGCTACACCTTC
d_gene: TRBD1; abundance: many; v_gene: TRBV7-2; j_gene: TRBJ1-1; CDR3aa: CASSPRTGVNTEAFF; CDR3nt: TGTGCCAGCAGCCCCCGGACAGGTGTGAACACTGAAGCTTTCTTT
d_gene: -; abundance: -; v_gene: TRBV20-1; j_gene: TRBJ2-2; CDR3aa: CSARDPGNTGELFF; CDR3nt: TGCAGTGCTAGAGATCCAGGGAACACCGGGGAGCTGTTTTTT
d_gene: TRBD1; abundance: many; v_gene: TRBV9; j_gene: TRBJ2-7; CDR3aa: CASSRTGGANYEQYF; CDR3nt: TGTGCCAGCAGTAGAACAGGGGGCGCAAACTACGAGCAGTACTTC
d_gene: -; abundance: few; v_gene: TRBV20-1; j_gene: TRBJ1-2; CDR3aa: CSARVGREPGYTF; CDR3nt: TGCAGTGCTAGAGTTGGGAGGGAACCTGGCTACACCTTC
d_gene: -; abundance: many; v_gene: TRBV7-6; j_gene: TRBJ1-1; CDR3aa: CASSSSTLNTEAFF; CDR3nt: TGTGCCAGCAGCTCGTCCACCCTGAACACTGAAGCTTTCTTT
d_gene: -; abundance: -; v_gene: TRBV25-1; j_gene: TRBJ1-4; CDR3aa: CASRPGANEKLFF; CDR3nt: TGTGCCAGCAGACCAGGGGCAAATGAAAAACTGTTTTTT